This T cell receptor (beta chain) was sequenced during a study of blood T cells in healthy people across ages. The study's findings and limits: Older individuals had lower TCR beta diversity per million T cells (the decline was roughly linear). Whereas aged donors had fewer naive CD4+ cells, long-lived donors had more of them and higher diversity. Percentage of naive T cells showed a strong correlation with TCR beta diversity.

Alongside a J-beta primer mix, a sample-barcoded 5' primer served in a second PCR lasting about 7 to 11 cycles. All cDNA molecules were each tagged by a template-switch adaptor with 12 random nucleotides. TCRdb recomputed calls from the 5' RACE reads with MiXCR, one row per CDR3 protein. The sample consists of about 1.5 million distinct CDR3 sequences, about 43% of them appearing once. A remark on this clonotype: Its antigen is not known.

What was sequenced was blood. The TCR comes from a young woman in good health.

The CDR3 spells CSARPLRGAGTDTQYF. CDR3 coding DNA: TGCAGTGCTAGACCCCTCCGGGGGGCGGGGACAGATACGCAGTATTTT. This rearrangement joins TRBV20-1 to TRBJ2-3; a possible D gene is TRBD2 (7 bases). The CDR3 extends over 16 amino acids. Trimming took 2 bases from V and 3 from J, leaving 18 bases between them. The germline gives CDR1 DFQATT, CDR2 SNEGSKA (reference sequence).